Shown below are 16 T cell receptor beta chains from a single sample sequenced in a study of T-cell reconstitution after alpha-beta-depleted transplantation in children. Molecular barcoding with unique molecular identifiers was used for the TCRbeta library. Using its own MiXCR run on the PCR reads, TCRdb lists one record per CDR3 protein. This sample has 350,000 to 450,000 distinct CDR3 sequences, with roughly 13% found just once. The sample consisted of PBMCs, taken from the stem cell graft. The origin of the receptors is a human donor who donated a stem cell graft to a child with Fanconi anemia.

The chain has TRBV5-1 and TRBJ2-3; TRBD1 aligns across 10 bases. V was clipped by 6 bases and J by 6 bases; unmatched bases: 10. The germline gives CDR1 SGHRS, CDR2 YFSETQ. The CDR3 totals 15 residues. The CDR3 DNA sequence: TGCGCCAGCACTAACACGGACAGGGGGTTCGATACGCAGTATTTT. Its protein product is CASTNTDRGFDTQYF.

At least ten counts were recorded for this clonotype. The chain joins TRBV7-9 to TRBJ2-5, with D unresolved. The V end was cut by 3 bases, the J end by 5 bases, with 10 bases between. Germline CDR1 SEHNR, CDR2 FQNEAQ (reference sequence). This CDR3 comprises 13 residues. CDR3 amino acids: CASSLWDRETQYF. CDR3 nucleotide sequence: TGTGCCAGCAGCTTGTGGGATCGGGAGACCCAGTACTTC.

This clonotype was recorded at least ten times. The CDR3: CASGTNYGYTF. The CDR3 nucleotides are TGTGCCAGCGGGACTAACTATGGCTACACCTTC. V is TRBV6-5 and J is TRBJ1-2, with D unclear. The CDR3 has 11 amino acids. In germline, CDR1 is MNHEY, CDR2 SVGAGI. The V end was cut by 8 bases, the J end by 0 bases, with 4 bases between.

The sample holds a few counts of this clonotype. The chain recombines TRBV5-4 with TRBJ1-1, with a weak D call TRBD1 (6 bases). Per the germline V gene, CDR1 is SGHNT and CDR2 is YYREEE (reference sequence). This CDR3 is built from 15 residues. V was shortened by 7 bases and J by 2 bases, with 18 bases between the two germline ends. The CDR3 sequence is CASSTTVQGNTEAFF. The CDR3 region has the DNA TGTGCCAGCTCGACCACCGTACAGGGAAACACTGAAGCTTTCTTT.

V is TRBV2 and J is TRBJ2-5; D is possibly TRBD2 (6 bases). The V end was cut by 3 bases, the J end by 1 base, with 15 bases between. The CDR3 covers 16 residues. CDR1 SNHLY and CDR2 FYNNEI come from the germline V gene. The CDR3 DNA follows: TGTGCCAGCAGTGAGGGTGGGGAGGCGACCCAAGAGACCCAGTACTTC. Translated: CASSEGGEATQETQYF.

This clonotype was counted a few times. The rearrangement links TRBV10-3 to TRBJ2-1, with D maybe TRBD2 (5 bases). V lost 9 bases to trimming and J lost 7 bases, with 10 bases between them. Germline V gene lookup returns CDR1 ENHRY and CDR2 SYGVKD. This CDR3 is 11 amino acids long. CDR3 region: CAISPGNEQFF. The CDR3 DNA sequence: TGTGCCATTTCTCCGGGGAATGAGCAGTTCTTC.

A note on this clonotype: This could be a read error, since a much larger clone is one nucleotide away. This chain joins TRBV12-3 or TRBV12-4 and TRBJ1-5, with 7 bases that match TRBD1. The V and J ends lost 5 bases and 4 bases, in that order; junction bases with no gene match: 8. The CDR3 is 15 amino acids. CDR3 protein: CASSPRQGPNQPQHF. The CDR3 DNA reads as TGTGCCAGCAGTCCCAGACAGGGCCCTAATCAGCCCCAGCATTTT.

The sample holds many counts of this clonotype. The CDR3 DNA reads as TGTGCCAGCAGCCACCATTACAATGAGCAGTTCTTC. This gives the protein CASSHHYNEQFF. The chain couples TRBV3-1 to TRBJ2-1; D is uncertain. V shed 3 bases and J shed 4 bases, with 4 bases lying between them. CDR3 length: 12 residues. CDR1 LGHDT and CDR2 YNNKEL come from the germline V gene (reference sequence).

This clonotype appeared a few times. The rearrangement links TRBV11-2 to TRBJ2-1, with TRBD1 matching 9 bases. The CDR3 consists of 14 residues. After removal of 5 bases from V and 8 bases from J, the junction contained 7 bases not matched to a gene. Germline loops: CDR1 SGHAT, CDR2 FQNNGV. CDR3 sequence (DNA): TGTGCCAGCAGCCGTGACAGGGGGTACGATGAGCAGTTCTTC. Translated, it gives CASSRDRGYDEQFF.

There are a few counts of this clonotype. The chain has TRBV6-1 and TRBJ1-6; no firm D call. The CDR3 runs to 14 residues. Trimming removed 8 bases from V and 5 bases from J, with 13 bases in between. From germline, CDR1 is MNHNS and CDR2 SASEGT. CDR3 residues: CASSLWGNNSPLHF. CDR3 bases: TGTGCCAGCTCGTTGTGGGGTAATAATTCACCCCTCCACTTT.

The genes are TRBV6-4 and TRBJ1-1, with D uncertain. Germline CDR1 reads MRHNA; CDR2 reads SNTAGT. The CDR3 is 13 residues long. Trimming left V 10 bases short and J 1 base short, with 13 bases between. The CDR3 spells CATQPITNTEAFF. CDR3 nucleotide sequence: TGTGCCACGCAGCCAATAACGAACACTGAAGCTTTCTTT.

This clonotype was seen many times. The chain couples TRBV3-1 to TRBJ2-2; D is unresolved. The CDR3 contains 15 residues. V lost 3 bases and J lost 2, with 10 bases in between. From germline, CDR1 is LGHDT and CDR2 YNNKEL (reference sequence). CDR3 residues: CASSHDTRNTGELFF. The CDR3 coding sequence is TGTGCCAGCAGCCACGATACCCGAAACACCGGGGAGCTGTTTTTT.

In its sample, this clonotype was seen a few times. DNA for the CDR3: TGTGCCAGCAGATTAGGGGGAGATAGCAATCAGCCCCAGCATTTT. It yields the protein CASRLGGDSNQPQHF. The gene calls are TRBV6-5 and TRBJ1-5; perhaps TRBD1 as D (6 bases). Trimming pared 6 bases from V and 0 bases from J, leaving 12 bases between. Germline V gene sequence: CDR1 MNHEY, CDR2 SVGAGI. CDR3 length: 15 amino acids.

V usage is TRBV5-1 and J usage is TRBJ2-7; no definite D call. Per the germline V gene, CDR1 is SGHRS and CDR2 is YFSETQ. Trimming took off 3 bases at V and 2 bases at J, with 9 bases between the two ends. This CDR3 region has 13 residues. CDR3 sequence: CASSSANTYEQYF. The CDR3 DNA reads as TGCGCCAGCAGCTCGGCCAATACCTACGAGCAGTACTTC.

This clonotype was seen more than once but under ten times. DNA for the CDR3: TGTGCCACCGGGGGAGAGACCTCCTACGAGCAGTACTTC. Translated: CATGGETSYEQYF. The rearrangement links TRBV11-1 to TRBJ2-7; D perhaps matches TRBD2 (6 bases). There are 13 residues in the CDR3. Germline CDR1 is SGHAT and CDR2 is FQDESV (reference sequence). The germline V and J ends were trimmed by 10 bases and 0 bases, with 13 bases remaining between them.

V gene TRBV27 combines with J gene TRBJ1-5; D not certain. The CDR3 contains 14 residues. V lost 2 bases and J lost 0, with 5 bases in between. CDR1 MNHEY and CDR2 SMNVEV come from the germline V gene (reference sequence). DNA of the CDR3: TGTGCCAGCAGTTTACTCCATAGCAATCAGCCCCAGCATTTT. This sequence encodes CASSLLHSNQPQHF.